Following are 2 T cell receptor beta chains from one sample sequenced in a study of cytomegalovirus exposure and HLA in healthy donors. Primers included in the PCR were 60 Vbeta and 13 Jbeta primers. Using immunoSEQ multiplex PCR, the repertoire was profiled, and TCRdb retains in-frame clones only, with some absent. The sample lists 170,000 or so clones, 75% to 85% seen once, with more than 3.5% in the top ten. Sequenced material: PBMCs. Every receptor here comes from a woman aged 55-70 years in good health and CMV-seropositive.

The J gene is TRBJ2-4, the V gene TRBV2; 9 bases align to TRBD1. Germline-derived CDR1 and CDR2 are SNHLY and FYNNEI. The CDR3 length is 15 residues. Trimming removed 5 bases from V and 0 bases from J; junction bases left unmatched: 2. CDR3 protein: CASSPDRGAKNIQYF. CDR3 coding DNA: TGTGCCAGCAGTCCGGACAGGGGAGCCAAAAACATTCAGTACTTC.

V gene TRBV5-1 combines with J gene TRBJ1-1, with D unclear. The V end lost 4 bases, the J end lost 1 base, and 17 bases lay between the germline ends. The CDR3 covers 16 residues. CDR1 and CDR2 from the germline V gene are SGHRS and YFSETQ. For the CDR3, the DNA is TGCGCCAGCAGCCCTGGCGCTGCACAGCCGAACACTGAAGCTTTCTTT. Translation gives CASSPGAAQPNTEAFF.